This passage covers 16 T cell receptor beta chains from one sample sequenced in a study of T cell responses to AZD1222 COVID-19 vaccine. Profiling relied on immunoSEQ multiplex PCR, and the TCRdb table lists in-frame clones only, not all of them. The data show 170,000 or so clones, with 93% seen just once and 0.7% to 0.9% held by the top ten. The source was peripheral blood, collected on day 0 of AZD1222 vaccination. The source is an adult in good health.

The V gene is TRBV12-5, the J gene TRBJ1-5; D possibly corresponds to TRBD1 (5 bases). The germline V and J ends were trimmed by 1 base and 4 bases, with 11 bases remaining between them. The germline gives CDR1 LGHNT, CDR2 FRNRAP. This CDR3 region has 15 residues. CDR3 residues: CASGLASTANQPQHF. CDR3 bases: TGTGCTAGTGGTTTGGCATCGACAGCGAATCAGCCCCAGCATTTT.

This chain connects TRBV27 to TRBJ1-1; D gene unclear. With 7 bases removed from V and 0 bases from J, the gap between germline ends came to 15 bases. This CDR3 has 15 residues. CDR1 and CDR2 (germline): MNHEY, SMNVEV (reference sequence). The CDR3 here is CASTPIAHMNTEAFF. The CDR3 DNA reads TGTGCCAGCACCCCAATCGCGCACATGAACACTGAAGCTTTCTTT.

The V call is TRBV7-2, the J call TRBJ2-7; D not certain. Germline V gives CDR1 SGHTA, CDR2 FQGNSA. This CDR3 spans 13 amino acids. Trimming removed 3 bases at V and 4 bases at J, with 10 bases between. This chain's CDR3 is CASSFKMGYEQYF. CDR3 DNA sequence: TGTGCCAGCAGCTTTAAGATGGGATACGAGCAGTACTTC.

This chain uses TRBV18 with TRBJ1-1; possibly TRBD1 for D (5 bases). The CDR3 loop spans 15 amino acids. CDR1 and CDR2 (germline): KGHSH, LQKENI. Trimming cost V 0 bases and J 3 bases, with 11 bases left between them. The CDR3 bases are TGTGCCAGCTCACCACCGGGACTGGGCTACACTGAAGCTTTCTTT. Translation gives CASSPPGLGYTEAFF.

The table lists this clone with many counts. The J gene is TRBJ1-1, the V gene TRBV27; D remains ambiguous. Germline loops: CDR1 MNHEY, CDR2 SMNVEV (reference sequence). The CDR3 consists of 16 residues. Trimming removed 5 bases at V and 1 base at J, with 17 bases between. In nucleotides, the CDR3 is TGTGCCAGCAGTCCCCCCTGGGTCGGAACGAACACTGAAGCTTTCTTT. As protein: CASSPPWVGTNTEAFF.

The V call is TRBV6-2 or TRBV6-3, the J call TRBJ2-5; D is perhaps TRBD2 (5 bases). Trimming stripped 4 bases from V and 9 bases from J, with 18 bases between. Looked up from germline, CDR1 is MNHEY and CDR2 is SVGEGT. This CDR3 contains 14 residues. The CDR3 bases are TGTGCCAGCAGTTTAAGGGAGCCCCCATCGGCCCAGTACTTC. Translating gives CASSLREPPSAQYF.

This chain connects TRBV16 to TRBJ1-2; D perhaps matches TRBD1 (5 bases). The CDR3 consists of 17 residues. In germline, CDR1 is KGHSY, CDR2 FQNENV. V gave up 0 bases and J gave up 6 bases, with 20 bases separating them. This chain's CDR3 is CASSQSNSGGPKDGYTF. Here the CDR3 DNA reads TGTGCCAGCAGCCAATCGAATAGCGGGGGACCAAAGGATGGCTACACCTTC.

This chain joins TRBV5-1 and TRBJ2-2, with D unclear. V dropped 1 base and J dropped 0 bases, with 7 bases sitting between them. Looked up from germline, CDR1 is SGHRS and CDR2 is YFSETQ. CDR3 length: 15 residues. The DNA of the CDR3 is TGCGCCAGCAGCTTGACAGACGCGAACACCGGGGAGCTGTTTTTT. Protein: CASSLTDANTGELFF.

The gene calls are TRBV2 and TRBJ2-7; unclear D gene. V was trimmed by 3 bases and J by 6 bases, leaving 6 bases between them. From germline, CDR1 is SNHLY and CDR2 FYNNEI. The CDR3 has 11 amino acids. Written as DNA, the CDR3 is TGTGCCAGCAGTGATGGCAGCGAGCAGTACTTC. Encoded protein: CASSDGSEQYF.

V gene TRBV9 combines with J gene TRBJ1-1; no clear D gene. The germline V gene encodes CDR1 SGDLS and CDR2 YYNGEE. The V and J ends lost 0 bases and 3 bases respectively, with 12 bases between them. The CDR3 covers 15 residues. CDR3 in amino acids: CASSVGSPRDTEAFF. CDR3 nucleotides: TGTGCCAGCAGCGTAGGTTCCCCTCGGGACACTGAAGCTTTCTTT.

The rearrangement uses TRBV27 and TRBJ2-7, with D possibly TRBD1 on 6 matching bases. Per germline, CDR1 MNHEY and CDR2 SMNVEV (reference sequence). This CDR3 contains 13 residues. The germline V and J ends were trimmed by 6 bases and 6 bases, with 15 bases remaining between them. Here the CDR3 reads CASSLRGSGEQYF. Written as DNA, the CDR3 is TGTGCCAGCAGCCTCAGGGGAAGTGGCGAGCAGTACTTC.

The chain couples TRBV5-1 to TRBJ1-4; 7 nucleotides agree with TRBD1. The CDR3 is 14 amino acids. Looked up from germline, CDR1 is SGHRS and CDR2 is YFSETQ. V trimming: 2 bases; J trimming: 5 bases; junction bases outside the gene matches: 3. CDR3 in DNA: TGCGCCAGCAGCTTCCAGGGGGGGAATGAAAAACTGTTTTTT. Residues: CASSFQGGNEKLFF. The whole variable domain, remainder taken from reference TRBV5-1 and TRBJ1-4, is KAGVTQTPRYLIKTRGQQVTLSCSPISGHRSVSWYQQTPGQGLQFLFEYFSETQRNKGNFPGRFSGRQFSNSRSEMNVSTLELGDSALYLCASSFQGGNEKLFFGSGTQLSVL.

The chain carries TRBV10-3 and TRBJ1-2; D may be TRBD1 (6 bases). From germline, CDR1 is ENHRY and CDR2 SYGVKD. This CDR3 is built from 14 residues. V gave up 6 bases and J gave up 4 bases, with 15 bases separating them. CDR3 loop: CAISGNRDPYGYTF. The CDR3 nucleotides are TGTGCCATCAGCGGTAACAGGGACCCCTATGGCTACACCTTC.

This sequence joins TRBV4-3 and TRBJ2-5; 10 bases agree with TRBD2. This CDR3 spans 16 amino acids. V lost 4 bases to trimming and J lost 7 bases; unmatched junction nucleotides: 12. Germline CDR1 reads LGHNA; CDR2 reads YSLEER. CDR3 DNA: TGCGCCAGCAGCCGATCCCTAGCGGGGGCCTCGGTGACCCAGTACTTC. This encodes CASSRSLAGASVTQYF.

CDR3 coding DNA: TGTGCCAGCAGCCCCCAGGGGGGTGGCTACACCTTC. Amino acid sequence: CASSPQGGGYTF. The V call is TRBV9, the J call TRBJ1-2, with 7 positions matching TRBD1. The CDR3 covers 12 residues. Germline lookup yields CDR1 SGDLS and CDR2 YYNGEE. Trimming at V came to 4 bases and at J to 7 bases, leaving 4 bases not matched to a gene.

This chain links TRBV19 with TRBJ1-1; D is unresolved. V was clipped by 3 bases and J by 6 bases, with 11 bases between them. CDR3 length: 13 residues. Germline CDR1 LNHDA, CDR2 SQIVND (reference sequence). CDR3 region: CASSMSPMAEAFF. CDR3 sequence (DNA): TGTGCCAGTAGTATGTCCCCCATGGCTGAAGCTTTCTTT.